This T cell receptor (beta chain) appears in the sequencing data of a study of molecular identifiers for immune sequencing clone quantification. Previously described methods and listed TCR primers were employed for the bulk TCR libraries. TCRdb reprocessed the PCR reads via MiXCR and lists one record per CDR3 protein. The sample contains about 640,000 distinct CDR3 sequences, approximately 20% of which appear only once. A word on this clonotype: Its antigen is not identified. A single base separates this from a much larger clone, so it may be a read error.

Points from the study as a whole: Same-barcode identical TCR molecules could make highly expanded clones look smaller than they are. More than 99% of effector molecules, versus under 1% of naive-cell molecules, belonged to clones above 20 RNA copies.

Naive CD8 T cells underwent sorting with the CD8+CD4-CCR7+CD45RA+ definition. The clonotype was recovered from a human donor in good health. Some libraries in this study had Jurkat cell RNA spiked in. Sequencing input: naive CD8+ T cells from blood, with Jurkat cell RNA spiked in. Stated subset: FACS-sorted CD8+CD4-CCR7+CD45RA+ naive T cells.

The DNA of the CDR3 is TGTGCCAGCAGCTTTCCCGGGACAGGGTTTGGCGACGAGCAGTACTTC. Its translation: CASSFPGTGFGDEQYF. The rearrangement joins TRBV11-2 to TRBJ2-7, with 9 nucleotides matching TRBD1. The V and J ends lost 3 bases and 5 bases, in that order; junction bases with no gene match: 11. Germline V gene sequence: CDR1 SGHAT, CDR2 FQNNGV. The CDR3 totals 16 residues.